These T cell receptor beta chains were read from a single sample in a study of shared clonotypes between healthy human individuals. Profiling relied on immunoSEQ multiplex PCR, and the TCRdb table lists in-frame clones only, not all of them. The profile covers approximately 2.5 million clones, with approximately 94% appearing a single time and 0.14% taken by the ten largest. Source material: naive CD4+ T cells sorted from blood. The receptors were sampled from a man between 18 and 29 years old in good health. Each CDR3 is given with its conserved first and last residue. The D gene is left open where the match is weak. Clone size is given for some rows only: seen once, a few or many times, or a class if the clone is expanded.

abundance: .; d_gene: .; j_gene: TRBJ2-7; v_gene: TRBV7-9; CDR3nt: TGTGCCAGCAGCTATGGGGGGACCCAGAGCTCCTACGAGCAGTACTTC; CDR3aa: CASSYGGTQSSYEQYF
abundance: .; d_gene: .; j_gene: TRBJ2-1; v_gene: TRBV4-1; CDR3nt: TGCGCCAGCAGCCGAGAGGTTGGGGAGCAGTTCTTC; CDR3aa: CASSREVGEQFF
abundance: .; d_gene: .; j_gene: TRBJ1-1; v_gene: TRBV29-1; CDR3nt: TGCAGCGCCGACACCCACACTGAAGCTTTCTTT; CDR3aa: CSADTHTEAFF
abundance: .; d_gene: .; j_gene: TRBJ1-5; v_gene: TRBV7-8; CDR3nt: TGTGCCCACATCGGGGGGTGCAATCAGCCCCAGCATTTT; CDR3aa: CAHIGGCNQPQHF
abundance: .; d_gene: .; j_gene: TRBJ2-7; v_gene: TRBV9; CDR3nt: TGTGCCAGCAGCGCCCTAGGACTTACGGGCTACGAGCAGTACTTC; CDR3aa: CASSALGLTGYEQYF
abundance: .; d_gene: .; j_gene: TRBJ1-5; v_gene: TRBV7-2; CDR3nt: TGTGCCAGCAGCTTAGTGTCTGGGGTTTATAGCAATCAGCCCCAGCATTTT; CDR3aa: CASSLVSGVYSNQPQHF
abundance: once; d_gene: TRBD2; j_gene: TRBJ2-1; v_gene: TRBV30; CDR3nt: TGTGCCTGGAGTATAACCGGGACTAGCGGGAGGCCCTCGAATGAGCAGTTCTTC; CDR3aa: CAWSITGTSGRPSNEQFF
abundance: .; d_gene: .; j_gene: TRBJ1-1; v_gene: TRBV4-2; CDR3nt: TGTGCCAGCAGCCAAGATGCCCAGGGCAGTGAAGCTTTCTTT; CDR3aa: CASSQDAQGSEAFF
abundance: .; d_gene: TRBD2; j_gene: TRBJ2-7; v_gene: TRBV6-5; CDR3nt: TGTGCCAGCAGTTCGGGCCTCGAGCGGGGCTACGAGCAGTACTTC; CDR3aa: CASSSGLERGYEQYF
abundance: .; d_gene: TRBD1; j_gene: TRBJ2-7; v_gene: TRBV7-2; CDR3nt: TGTGCCAGCAGCTTAGCGACAGGGGCGCCCTACGAGCAGTACTTC; CDR3aa: CASSLATGAPYEQYF
abundance: few; d_gene: TRBD2; j_gene: TRBJ2-1; v_gene: TRBV11-2; CDR3nt: TGTGCCAGCAGCTTAGCGGGAGGGCCTTATGAGCAGTTCTTC; CDR3aa: CASSLAGGPYEQFF
abundance: once; d_gene: .; j_gene: TRBJ1-6; v_gene: TRBV30; CDR3nt: TGTGCCTGGAGTACGACAGGACCTCGGGCACCCCTCCACTTT; CDR3aa: CAWSTTGPRAPLHF
abundance: .; d_gene: .; j_gene: TRBJ1-2; v_gene: TRBV6-6; CDR3nt: TGTGCCAGCAGCCCCCAGGGTGGCTACACCTTC; CDR3aa: CASSPQGGYTF
abundance: .; d_gene: .; j_gene: TRBJ1-2; v_gene: TRBV7-2; CDR3nt: TGTGCCAGCAGCTTAGTCCCGGGCGGGATGGCTTCCTATGGCTACACCTTC; CDR3aa: CASSLVPGGMASYGYTF
abundance: .; d_gene: .; j_gene: TRBJ2-7; v_gene: TRBV18; CDR3nt: TGTGCCAGCTCACCAGATCAGGGTAGCGAGCAGTACTTC; CDR3aa: CASSPDQGSEQYF
abundance: .; d_gene: .; j_gene: TRBJ2-3; v_gene: TRBV18; CDR3nt: TGTGCCAGCTCACCGAGTTCAGGGTCAGATACGCAGTATTTT; CDR3aa: CASSPSSGSDTQYF
abundance: .; d_gene: .; j_gene: TRBJ1-2; v_gene: TRBV5-4; CDR3nt: TGTGCCAGCAGCCGGTCCGGGGAGGGCTATGGCTACACCTTC; CDR3aa: CASSRSGEGYGYTF
abundance: .; d_gene: .; j_gene: TRBJ1-4; v_gene: TRBV28; CDR3nt: TGTGCCAGCAGTTTACTTGGCATGGCTAATGAAAAACTGTTTTTT; CDR3aa: CASSLLGMANEKLFF
abundance: .; d_gene: .; j_gene: TRBJ1-6; v_gene: TRBV6-1; CDR3nt: TGTGCCAGCAGTATCGGCCCAAGGGCAGACTCACCCCTCCACTTT; CDR3aa: CASSIGPRADSPLHF
abundance: .; d_gene: .; j_gene: TRBJ2-1; v_gene: TRBV6-1; CDR3nt: TGTGCCAGCAGTGAGCGGAGGGGGGGCTCCTACAATGAGCAGTTCTTC; CDR3aa: CASSERRGGSYNEQFF
abundance: .; d_gene: .; j_gene: TRBJ1-2; v_gene: TRBV5-4; CDR3nt: TGTGCCAGCAACTCCGGAGGGGCGGCTGTCTATGGCTACACCTTC; CDR3aa: CASNSGGAAVYGYTF
abundance: .; d_gene: .; j_gene: TRBJ1-5; v_gene: TRBV5-5; CDR3nt: TGTGCCAGCAGCTTGGGTGTCGATCAGCCCCAGCATTTT; CDR3aa: CASSLGVDQPQHF
abundance: .; d_gene: .; j_gene: TRBJ1-1; v_gene: TRBV5-1; CDR3nt: TGCGCCAGCAGCTTGGCCGAGCAGGCCAGGGGTGAAGCTTTCTTT; CDR3aa: CASSLAEQARGEAFF
abundance: .; d_gene: TRBD1; j_gene: TRBJ2-2; v_gene: TRBV23-1; CDR3nt: TGCGCCAGCAGTCAACGCATCCATTGGGGACAGGGGGCGCCGGGCACCGGGGAGCTGTTTTTT; CDR3aa: CASSQRIHWGQGAPGTGELFF
abundance: .; d_gene: .; j_gene: TRBJ1-6; v_gene: TRBV10-1; CDR3nt: TGCGCCCGCCCGGACGGGGATTCACCCCTCCACTTT; CDR3aa: CARPDGDSPLHF
abundance: .; d_gene: .; j_gene: TRBJ2-1; v_gene: TRBV6-6; CDR3nt: TGTGCCAGTAAAGGCTATGAAGCGAATGAGCAGTTCTTC; CDR3aa: CASKGYEANEQFF
abundance: .; d_gene: TRBD1; j_gene: TRBJ1-2; v_gene: TRBV30; CDR3nt: TGTGCCTTGGCCGGGACAGGCCTAGTTACTAACTATGGCTACACCTTC; CDR3aa: CALAGTGLVTNYGYTF
abundance: .; d_gene: .; j_gene: TRBJ1-6; v_gene: TRBV6-1; CDR3nt: TGTGCCAGCAGTGTCCGAAGGACGGGGTCACCCCTCCACTTT; CDR3aa: CASSVRRTGSPLHF
abundance: .; d_gene: TRBD2; j_gene: TRBJ2-5; v_gene: TRBV5-6; CDR3nt: TGTGCCAGCAGCTCCCCATCACGGGGGGGCTTGGAGACCCAGTACTTC; CDR3aa: CASSSPSRGGLETQYF
abundance: .; d_gene: .; j_gene: TRBJ1-2; v_gene: TRBV11-2; CDR3nt: TGTGCCAGCAGCTTAGGCACAGCCCTCTATGGCTACACCTTC; CDR3aa: CASSLGTALYGYTF
abundance: .; d_gene: TRBD1; j_gene: TRBJ1-2; v_gene: TRBV7-8; CDR3nt: TGTGCCAGCAGCCGTGACAGGGGGGGATATGGCTACACCTTC; CDR3aa: CASSRDRGGYGYTF
abundance: .; d_gene: TRBD1; j_gene: TRBJ2-7; v_gene: TRBV18; CDR3nt: TGTGCCAGCTCACCCGTAAACAGGGGGTTAAGTACCTACGAGCAGTACTTC; CDR3aa: CASSPVNRGLSTYEQYF
abundance: .; d_gene: .; j_gene: TRBJ1-4; v_gene: TRBV2; CDR3nt: TGTGCAAGCAAGGGAGGGACTAATGAAAAACTGTTTTTT; CDR3aa: CASKGGTNEKLFF
abundance: .; d_gene: .; j_gene: TRBJ1-5; v_gene: TRBV12-5; CDR3nt: TGTGCTAGTGGTTTGGTACTTGGGGGCGGCAATCAGCCCCAGCATTTT; CDR3aa: CASGLVLGGGNQPQHF
abundance: .; d_gene: TRBD1; j_gene: TRBJ1-5; v_gene: TRBV6-5; CDR3nt: TGTGCCAGCAGTGCCCTGGACAGGGGACAGCCCCAGCATTTT; CDR3aa: CASSALDRGQPQHF
abundance: .; d_gene: .; j_gene: TRBJ1-6; v_gene: TRBV5-1; CDR3nt: TGCGCCAGCAGCCCAGGGGCAGGCCAGTATAATTCACCCCTCCACTTT; CDR3aa: CASSPGAGQYNSPLHF
abundance: .; d_gene: .; j_gene: TRBJ1-5; v_gene: TRBV5-1; CDR3nt: TGCGCCAGCAGCTTTACAGCTGGAGAAAATCAGCCCCAGCATTTT; CDR3aa: CASSFTAGENQPQHF
abundance: .; d_gene: .; j_gene: TRBJ2-5; v_gene: TRBV18; CDR3nt: TGTGCCAGCTCACTCTGGACGGGGAGGGAGACCCAGTACTTC; CDR3aa: CASSLWTGRETQYF
abundance: .; d_gene: .; j_gene: TRBJ2-3; v_gene: TRBV7-2; CDR3nt: TGTGCCAGCAGCTTAGCCCTCGACGGCGGAGATAGGCAGTATTTT; CDR3aa: CASSLALDGGDRQYF
abundance: once; d_gene: .; j_gene: TRBJ2-2; v_gene: TRBV5-1; CDR3nt: TGCGCCAGCAGCTTGAGGGCAGGCTTGAACACCGGGGAGCTGTTTTTT; CDR3aa: CASSLRAGLNTGELFF
abundance: few; d_gene: TRBD1; j_gene: TRBJ1-2; v_gene: TRBV5-1; CDR3nt: TGCGCCAGCAGCTCGGGGACAGGGCCCCCGGGAGGCTACACCTTC; CDR3aa: CASSSGTGPPGGYTF
abundance: .; d_gene: TRBD1; j_gene: TRBJ1-5; v_gene: TRBV28; CDR3nt: TGTGCCAGCAGTACCGGCAGTGACAGGGGGCTAGGAAGCAATCAGCCCCAGCATTTT; CDR3aa: CASSTGSDRGLGSNQPQHF
abundance: .; d_gene: .; j_gene: TRBJ2-2; v_gene: TRBV28; CDR3nt: TGTGCCAGCAGTTTAGAGAACCCCGGCGCCGGGGAGCTGTTTTTT; CDR3aa: CASSLENPGAGELFF
abundance: .; d_gene: .; j_gene: TRBJ1-2; v_gene: TRBV5-1; CDR3nt: TGCGCCAGCAGCTTGGACGGCCTATCGGGCTATGGCTACACCTTC; CDR3aa: CASSLDGLSGYGYTF
abundance: .; d_gene: .; j_gene: TRBJ2-7; v_gene: TRBV14; CDR3nt: TGTGCCAGCAGCCAAGATCCCTACCTAAAATACGAGCAGTACTTC; CDR3aa: CASSQDPYLKYEQYF
abundance: .; d_gene: TRBD1; j_gene: TRBJ2-5; v_gene: TRBV9; CDR3nt: TGTGCCAGCAGCTCCTATACAGGGGACCAAGAGACCCAGTACTTC; CDR3aa: CASSSYTGDQETQYF
abundance: .; d_gene: .; j_gene: TRBJ2-5; v_gene: TRBV5-1; CDR3nt: TGCGCCAGCAGCTTGGCTCCAGGAGGGGAGACCCAGTACTTC; CDR3aa: CASSLAPGGETQYF
abundance: .; d_gene: TRBD1; j_gene: TRBJ1-5; v_gene: TRBV7-6; CDR3nt: TGTGCCAGCAGCCCTTCGACAGGGAGGAATCAGCCCCAGCATTTT; CDR3aa: CASSPSTGRNQPQHF
abundance: .; d_gene: .; j_gene: TRBJ1-5; v_gene: TRBV4-3; CDR3nt: TGCGCCAGCAGCCAAGGACGGGGGGCGGGCAATCAGCCCCAGCATTTT; CDR3aa: CASSQGRGAGNQPQHF
abundance: .; d_gene: TRBD1; j_gene: TRBJ1-5; v_gene: TRBV5-1; CDR3nt: TGCGCCAGCAGCTTGGGACAGGGCGGCGGGCAGCCCCAGCATTTT; CDR3aa: CASSLGQGGGQPQHF
abundance: .; d_gene: TRBD1; j_gene: TRBJ2-1; v_gene: TRBV30; CDR3nt: TGTGCCTGGAGTAGATCCGGGACAGGGGGCCCCTACAATGAGCAGTTCTTC; CDR3aa: CAWSRSGTGGPYNEQFF